The 25 T cell receptor beta chains listed next were all sequenced from one sample in a study of blood T cell repertoires in COVID-19. Generated by immunoSEQ multiplex PCR, the TCRdb table keeps only in-frame clones and is missing some. The table has 300,000 or so clones, 80% to 90% seen once. The sample comprised peripheral blood. Receptor source: a woman in her forties who had recovered from COVID-19.

The V call is TRBV7-3, the J call TRBJ2-2; tentatively, D is TRBD2 (5 bases). Germline CDR1 and CDR2: SGHTA and FQGTGA. This CDR3 has 16 amino acids. The V end lost 5 bases, the J end lost 6 bases, and 19 bases lay between the germline ends. CDR3 in amino acids: CASSPTGIWKAGELFF. The CDR3 DNA reads as TGTGCCAGCAGCCCAACCGGGATATGGAAGGCCGGGGAGCTGTTTTTT.

The V gene is TRBV6-2 or TRBV6-3, the J gene TRBJ2-1, with D possibly being TRBD2 (5 bases). With 4 bases removed from V and 0 bases from J, the gap between germline ends came to 10 bases. Germline lookup yields CDR1 MNHEY and CDR2 SVGEGT. This CDR3 comprises 15 residues. The DNA for the CDR3 is TGTGCCAGCAGTTCGGGGTCTAGCTCCTACAATGAGCAGTTCTTC. This translates into CASSSGSSSYNEQFF.

This rearrangement joins TRBV7-8 to TRBJ1-4, with TRBD1 as a possible D gene (6 bases). Trimming stripped 2 bases from V and 7 bases from J, with 14 bases between. CDR1 and CDR2 from the germline V gene are SGHVS and FQNEAQ. The CDR3 is 15 amino acids. The CDR3 DNA reads TGTGCCAGCAGCTTAATGGGGGGGCGAGGTGAAAAACTGTTTTTT. Translating it yields CASSLMGGRGEKLFF.

On this clone: Other DNA sequences within the sample encode an identical CDR3. V usage is TRBV6-5 and J usage is TRBJ2-7; tentatively, D is TRBD2 (5 bases). V dropped 0 bases and J dropped 0 bases, with 12 bases sitting between them. In germline, CDR1 is MNHEY, CDR2 SVGAGI. The CDR3 runs to 16 residues. This CDR3 is CASSYSSGFSSYEQYF. The CDR3 DNA reads TGTGCCAGCAGTTACTCGAGCGGATTTAGCTCCTACGAGCAGTACTTC.

This chain joins TRBV3-1 (or the pseudogene TRBV3-2) and TRBJ1-3; D may be TRBD1 (5 bases). Trimming cost V 7 bases and J 3 bases, with 16 bases left between them. The CDR3 length is 15 residues. The germline V gene has CDR1 LGHDT and CDR2 YNNKEL (reference sequence). The CDR3 spells CASTPGQGYGNTIYF. CDR3 DNA sequence: TGTGCCAGCACCCCAGGTCAGGGATATGGAAACACCATATATTTT.

The rearrangement links TRBV11-2 to TRBJ1-4; possibly TRBD1 for D (6 bases). Germline V lookup: CDR1 SGHAT, CDR2 FQNNGV. Between the trimmed V and J ends, which lost 4 bases and 8 bases, there was a span of 14 bases. The CDR3 sequence is 14 residues long. For the CDR3, the DNA is TGTGCCAGCAGCTCCGCAGGGGCATACGAAAAACTGTTTTTT. Translating gives CASSSAGAYEKLFF.

The chain combines TRBV5-4 with TRBJ2-7; D is ambiguous. V dropped 0 bases and J dropped 6 bases, with 4 bases sitting between them. This CDR3 has 11 residues. The germline V gene encodes CDR1 SGHNT and CDR2 YYREEE (reference sequence). The CDR3 sequence is CASSLAGEQYF. The CDR3 DNA follows: TGTGCCAGCAGCTTGGCCGGCGAGCAGTACTTC.

This chain links TRBV28 with TRBJ1-1, with 9 positions matching TRBD1. The CDR3 contains 15 residues. Germline CDR1 is MDHEN and CDR2 is SYDVKM. Germline trimming cut 6 bases from V and 1 base from J; bases unmatched to any gene: 6. The CDR3 loop reads CASRLGDRANTEAFF. The CDR3 nucleotides read TGTGCCAGCAGATTAGGGGACAGGGCGAACACTGAAGCTTTCTTT.

The V gene is TRBV6-2 or TRBV6-3, the J gene TRBJ2-7; TRBD2 is a possible D gene (5 bases). Germline CDR1 reads MNHEY; CDR2 reads SVGEGT. The CDR3 is 17 amino acids. Trimming took 0 bases from V and 2 from J, leaving 17 bases between them. The CDR3 protein is CASSYSDLGRRTYEQYF. In nucleotides, the CDR3 is TGTGCCAGCAGTTACTCGGATTTGGGGAGACGGACCTACGAGCAGTACTTC.

This clone was picked up many times. The chain has TRBV4-1 and TRBJ2-3; D might be TRBD1 (5 bases). CDR1 and CDR2 (germline): MGHRA, YSYEKL. The CDR3 extends over 16 amino acids. V was shortened by 3 bases and J by 3 bases, with 16 bases between the two germline ends. CDR3 coding DNA: TGCGCCAGCAGCCAGTTGGACATGGGTTTTACAGATACGCAGTATTTT. Residues: CASSQLDMGFTDTQYF.

The chain combines TRBV2 with TRBJ1-1; D unresolved. The ends were cut back, 6 bases at V and 1 base at J, with 12 bases in the middle. The CDR3 extends over 14 amino acids. The germline V gene encodes CDR1 SNHLY and CDR2 FYNNEI. CDR3 sequence: CASREAGGNTEAFF. In DNA, the CDR3 is TGTGCCAGCAGAGAGGCCGGAGGGAACACTGAAGCTTTCTTT.

J is TRBJ2-1 and V is TRBV19; D gene uncertain. CDR3 length: 13 amino acids. Germline V lookup: CDR1 LNHDA, CDR2 SQIVND (reference sequence). The V end was cut by 1 base, the J end by 8 bases, with 9 bases between. In nucleotides, the CDR3 is TGTGCCAGTAGTATAGGCGACTCTGATGAGCAGTTCTTC. It yields the protein CASSIGDSDEQFF. The full variable domain, with the rest looked up from reference TRBV19 and TRBJ2-1, is DGGITQSPKYLFRKEGQNVTLSCEQNLNHDAMYWYRQDPGQGLRLIYYSQIVNDFQKGDIAEGYSVSREKKESFPLTVTSAQKNPTAFYLCASSIGDSDEQFFGPGTRLTVL.

In this sample, this clone turned up once. V usage is TRBV10-3 and J usage is TRBJ2-7; weak D call: TRBD2 (7 bases). Germline loops: CDR1 ENHRY, CDR2 SYGVKD. The CDR3 length is 15 residues. Trimming cost V 6 bases and J 4 bases, with 19 bases left between them. DNA of the CDR3: TGTGCCATCAGCGACCTCGGGGGAGGGACATACGAGCAGTACTTC. It yields the protein CAISDLGGGTYEQYF.

This chain joins TRBV2 and TRBJ2-7, with TRBD1 matching 9 bases. The trim removed 6 bases at V and 2 bases at J, leaving 5 bases unmatched. The CDR3 is 14 amino acids. Germline V gene lookup returns CDR1 SNHLY and CDR2 FYNNEI. The CDR3 loop is CASSWGQGPYEQYF. The CDR3 nucleotides are TGTGCCAGCAGCTGGGGACAGGGCCCCTACGAGCAGTACTTC.

The J gene is TRBJ2-3, the V gene TRBV7-2; 7 bases map to TRBD1. This CDR3 region has 16 residues. The trim removed 5 bases at V and 1 base at J, leaving 9 bases unmatched. Germline values: CDR1 SGHTA, CDR2 FQGNSA. CDR3 nucleotide sequence: TGTGCCAGCAGCATCCACAGGGGTGGGGGCACAGATACGCAGTATTTT. Amino acids: CASSIHRGGGTDTQYF.

The chain employs TRBV6-6 and TRBJ2-7; 12 bases are shared with TRBD2. The trim removed 3 bases at V and 6 bases at J, leaving 9 bases unmatched. Germline CDR1 MNHNY, CDR2 SVGAGI (reference sequence). The CDR3 is made up of 16 amino acids. The CDR3 loop is CASSYSLAGGRLEQYF. In DNA, the CDR3 is TGTGCCAGCAGTTATTCTCTAGCGGGGGGGCGTCTCGAGCAGTACTTC.

The chain joins TRBV29-1 to TRBJ1-1; D is possibly TRBD1 (5 bases). V dropped 5 bases and J dropped 3 bases, with 16 bases sitting between them. The CDR3 covers 14 residues. Germline CDR1 is SQVTM and CDR2 is ANQGSEA. The CDR3 is CSVLWRGGDTEAFF. CDR3 nucleotides: TGCAGCGTTCTGTGGCGCGGGGGGGACACTGAAGCTTTCTTT.

The chain is built from TRBV9 and TRBJ1-2; D is perhaps TRBD1 (6 bases). V was cut by 4 bases and J by 4 bases, with 17 bases left in between. The CDR3 has 15 amino acids. Per germline, CDR1 SGDLS and CDR2 YYNGEE. CDR3 region: CASSIGRGSFYGYTF. CDR3 DNA: TGTGCCAGCAGCATAGGAAGGGGGAGCTTCTATGGCTACACCTTC.

With regard to this clone: Germline is not matched at one junction end, which may reflect a read error. V gene TRBV10-1 combines with J gene TRBJ2-5, with 7 bases aligning to TRBD1. The CDR3 spans 15 residues. The germline CDR1 and CDR2 sequences are WNHNN and SYGVQD (reference sequence). CDR3 DNA sequence: TGCGCCAGCAGTGAGAGAGGGGGCCCGCAAGGGACCCAGTACTTC. Encoded protein: CASSERGGPQGTQYF.

This clone was recorded once. The rearrangement joins TRBV5-1 to TRBJ1-1, with D maybe TRBD1 (6 bases). CDR1 and CDR2 (germline): SGHRS, YFSETQ. Trimming shortened V by 4 bases and J by 3 bases, and 16 bases separated the two germline ends. This CDR3 is 15 amino acids long. In nucleotides, the CDR3 is TGCGCCAGCAGCCCAAACAGGGTTGGGGACACTGAAGCTTTCTTT. It codes for CASSPNRVGDTEAFF.

The chain is built from TRBV7-8 and TRBJ2-1; 10 nucleotides agree with TRBD2. Trimming cost V 1 base and J 5 bases; bases outside gene matches: 5. Germline assignment: CDR1 SGHVS and CDR2 FQNEAQ. This CDR3 region has 16 residues. In DNA form, the CDR3 reads TGTGCCAGCAGCTTAGTGGGTCTAGCGGGGGACAATGAGCAGTTCTTC. This codes for CASSLVGLAGDNEQFF.

In the case of this clone: This sequence may be a read error, since a much larger clone differs from it by one base. The rearrangement links TRBV28 to TRBJ1-2, with TRBD1 identical over 7 bases. CDR1 and CDR2 (germline): MDHEN, SYDVKM. V gave up 4 bases and J gave up 5 bases; unmatched junction bases: 1. This CDR3 has 12 amino acids. CDR3 sequence: CASSSTGYGYTF. CDR3 nucleotides: TGTGCCAGCAGTTCGACAGGGTATGGCTACACCTTC.

This clone was found once. The chain has TRBV29-1 and TRBJ2-7; TRBD1 is a possible D gene (5 bases). Germline CDR1 and CDR2: SQVTM and ANQGSEA. There are 15 residues in the CDR3. V lost 7 bases to trimming and J lost 5 bases, with 24 bases between them. The CDR3 nucleotides read TGCAGCGCCGGTGGGGCTTCGGTTGGCGGTGACGAGCAGTACTTC. Protein product: CSAGGASVGGDEQYF.

The chain recombines TRBV12-3 or TRBV12-4 with TRBJ1-2; 8 bases agree with TRBD1. The CDR3 totals 13 residues. Germline trimming cut 5 bases from V and 11 bases from J; bases unmatched to any gene: 10. CDR3 sequence reads: CASSPTGGVGYTF. DNA for the CDR3: TGTGCCAGCAGTCCTACAGGGGGTGTGGGTTACACCTTC.

The V gene is TRBV18, the J gene TRBJ1-1, with 8 bases identical to TRBD1. The germline CDR1 and CDR2 sequences are KGHSH and LQKENI. The CDR3 totals 15 residues. J lost 1 base, V lost 4 bases, and 5 bases had no gene match. CDR3 residues: CASSLRGRSNTEAFF. CDR3 DNA sequence: TGTGCCAGCTCACTCAGGGGGCGGTCGAACACTGAAGCTTTCTTT.